This TCR beta chain was obtained from a study of T cells expressing NK-cell markers. TCRdb re-called the 5' RACE reads; one entry per CDR3 protein, DNA not given. The specimen's table records roughly 150,000 distinct CDR3 sequences. Germline CDR1 reads DFQATT; CDR2 reads SNEGSKA (reference sequence). CDR3 length: 11 amino acids. The specimen was blood T cells: a sorted CD56 or NKG2C T cell subset, CD4+ or CD8+ T cells, or bulk PBMC T cells (not recorded which). This chain connects TRBV20-1 to TRBJ2-1; TCRdb's D call, TRBD1, is unchecked because there is no DNA. This clonotype was obtained from a man aged 18 to 69 in good health. The CDR3 here is CSGQDSNEQFF.